Listed below are T cell receptor beta chains from one sample, sequenced in a study of T cell responses to AZD1222 COVID-19 vaccine. Measured with immunoSEQ multiplex PCR; TCRdb has only the in-frame clones, and not every one. The table includes about 110,000 clones, around 90% detected once. The sample here was peripheral blood, taken on day 0 of AZD1222 vaccination. Receptors originate from an adult in good health. CDR3s include the opening cysteine and the closing phenylalanine or tryptophan. The order of the fields is J gene, V gene, clone size, D gene, CDR3 protein, CDR3 DNA. The D gene is left open where the match is weak. Clone size, where shown, is once, few, many, or a class for clones that have expanded.

J gene: TRBJ2-1; V gene: TRBV9; clone size: -; D gene: TRBD2; CDR3 protein: CASSPALAGGAGDEQFF; CDR3 DNA: TGTGCCAGCAGCCCGGCACTAGCGGGAGGCGCTGGGGATGAGCAGTTCTTC
J gene: TRBJ2-1; V gene: TRBV7-2; clone size: -; D gene: TRBD2; CDR3 protein: CASSWTSGNYNEQFF; CDR3 DNA: TGTGCCAGCAGCTGGACTAGCGGGAACTACAATGAGCAGTTCTTC
J gene: TRBJ1-1; V gene: TRBV23-1; clone size: once; D gene: -; CDR3 protein: CASSQGDSSARTEAFF; CDR3 DNA: TGCGCCAGCAGTCAAGGGGACTCTTCGGCGAGGACTGAAGCTTTCTTT
J gene: TRBJ1-2; V gene: TRBV18; clone size: -; D gene: -; CDR3 protein: CASSPPHNWGYGYTF; CDR3 DNA: TGTGCCAGCTCACCACCCCATAACTGGGGCTATGGCTACACCTTC
J gene: TRBJ2-7; V gene: TRBV6-1; clone size: -; D gene: TRBD1; CDR3 protein: CASSEGTGYGEQYF; CDR3 DNA: TGTGCCAGCAGTGAAGGGACAGGGTATGGCGAGCAGTACTTC
J gene: TRBJ2-1; V gene: TRBV18; clone size: -; D gene: TRBD2; CDR3 protein: CASSPSLIGTSGMGEQFF; CDR3 DNA: TGTGCCAGCTCACCATCTTTAATTGGGACTAGCGGGATGGGTGAGCAGTTCTTC
J gene: TRBJ2-5; V gene: TRBV5-4; clone size: -; D gene: TRBD1; CDR3 protein: CASSLEGAQETQYF; CDR3 DNA: TGTGCCAGCAGCTTGGAGGGGGCTCAGGAGACCCAGTACTTC
J gene: TRBJ2-6; V gene: TRBV18; clone size: -; D gene: -; CDR3 protein: CASSPSISGANVLTF; CDR3 DNA: TGTGCCAGCTCACCGAGCATCTCTGGGGCCAACGTCCTGACTTTC
J gene: TRBJ1-1; V gene: TRBV10-3; clone size: -; D gene: -; CDR3 protein: CAISERFGGTEAFF; CDR3 DNA: TGTGCCATCAGTGAGAGGTTCGGTGGGACTGAAGCTTTCTTT
J gene: TRBJ1-1; V gene: TRBV6-5; clone size: -; D gene: -; CDR3 protein: CASSLGGNTEAFF; CDR3 DNA: TGTGCCAGCAGTTTAGGGGGGAACACTGAAGCTTTCTTT